These T cell receptor beta chains were read from a single sample in a study of tumor-infiltrating lymphocytes in primary liver carcinoma. TCRdb recomputed calls from the multiplex PCR reads with MiXCR, one row per CDR3 protein. The sample has some 180,000 distinct CDR3 sequences, around four fifths seen once. The sequencing input was tumor tissue from primary liver carcinoma. The receptors derive from a man between 35 and 55 years old with primary liver carcinoma and hepatitis B virus infection. The CDR3 runs from the conserved cysteine through the conserved F or W. The D gene is left open where the match is weak.

V gene	D gene	J gene	CDR3 protein	CDR3 DNA
TRBV6-5	TRBD1	TRBJ1-6	CASKVEQGRFLPPHF	TGTGCCAGCAAGGTTGAACAGGGGCGGTTTTTACCCCCCCACTTT
TRBV29-1	-	TRBJ2-7	CSAMTSGTSTPYERYF	TGCAGCGCCATGACATCTGGGACCAGCACTCCCTACGAGCGCTACTTC
TRBV12-3/TRBV12-4	TRBD1	TRBJ2-7	CASKPGQGISYEQHF	TGCGCCAGCAAACCGGGACAGGGGATCTCCTACGAGCAGCACTTC
TRBV29-1	TRBD1	TRBJ2-7	CSVDMGQGSYEQYF	TGCAGCGTTGATATGGGACAGGGATCATATGAGCAGTACTTC
TRBV6-1	TRBD2	TRBJ2-1	CACSKEAGGYNVQFF	TGTGCCTGCAGTAAAGAAGCGGGAGGATACAATGTGCAGTTCTTC
TRBV7-4	TRBD2	TRBJ2-3	CASNLKGGLDTQYF	TGTGCCAGCAACTTGAAGGGAGGGTTGGATACGCAGTATTTT
TRBV4-2	TRBD1	TRBJ1-6	CASRPAGTGAAISYNSPLHF	TGTGCCAGCAGACCTGCCGGGACAGGGGCTGCGATCTCCTATAATTCACCCCTCCACTTT
TRBV4-3	-	TRBJ2-5	CASSPLLMAAQYF	TGCGCCAGCAGCCCACTCCTAATGGCGGCCCAATACTTC
TRBV6-5	TRBD1	TRBJ2-7	CASVQWGTAHEHYF	TGTGCCAGCGTTCAATGGGGGACAGCCCACGAGCATTACTTC
TRBV4-1	TRBD2	TRBJ2-2	CTSSQDPPLAAKTGELFF	TGCACCAGCAGCCAAGACCCCCCCCTAGCGGCGAAGACCGGGGAGCTGTTTTTT